This T cell receptor beta chain emerged from a study of shared clonotypes between healthy human individuals. Study summary: The composition of the donors was a couple of women and a few men aged 18 to 49. The study's findings and limits: Represented diversity, genetic and exposure-history alike, was limited by few donors.

Naivety among CD8 cells was defined by CD45RO negativity and positive CCR7 selection, thereby excluding terminally differentiated effector memory CD45RA+ cells. Caucasian adults residing in Nashville, Tennessee made up all the donors. From germline, CDR1 is SGHDN and CDR2 FVKESK. Between the trimmed V and J ends, which lost 4 bases and 8 bases, there was a span of 11 bases. The CDR3 totals 13 residues. To note about this clone: Its antigen remains unidentified.

The table came from immunoSEQ multiplex PCR; TCRdb's copy has only in-frame clones and leaves some out. The table lists about 820,000 clones, 90% to 95% of them singletons, with nearly 25% in the top ten. J is TRBJ2-2 and V is TRBV14; D is possibly TRBD2 (5 bases). The sequence derives from a man aged 25-45 years in good health. The sequenced sample consisted of naive CD8+ T cells sorted from blood. In DNA form, the CDR3 reads TGTGCCAGCAGCCCCGAGGGAGCGGGGGAGCTGTTTTTT. It specifies CASSPEGAGELFF.